This entry lists 27 T cell receptor beta chains sequenced from one sample in a study of cytomegalovirus exposure and HLA in healthy donors (TCRdb year 2017). The library relied on the immunoSEQ multiplex PCR assay. Sourced from immuneACCESS, this table was stored by TCRdb with only in-frame sequences that have V and J called. A share of the clones is absent; for the studies checked, an unresolved V gene accounts for under half, and the remainder has no known explanation. Within this sample are about 67,000 clones, with 94% of them counted one time only. Around 0.65% of the sample rests with the top ten. The sequencing sample was made of PBMCs. These receptors were obtained from a woman aged 18-29 years in good health and CMV-seronegative.

This rearrangement joins TRBV5-1 to TRBJ1-1; D is possibly TRBD1 (6 bases). V gave up 3 bases and J gave up 0 bases, with 9 bases separating them. This CDR3 contains 14 residues. Germline assignment: CDR1 SGHRS and CDR2 YFSETQ. DNA of the CDR3: TGCGCCAGCAGCTCCAGGGGCCTGAACACTGAAGCTTTCTTT. Translated: CASSSRGLNTEAFF.

The chain carries TRBV28 and TRBJ2-7; 7 bases map to TRBD1. Germline trimming cut 5 bases from V and 3 bases from J; bases unmatched to any gene: 4. The V gene's germline CDR1 is MDHEN and CDR2 SYDVKM. This CDR3 region has 13 residues. For the CDR3, the DNA is TGTGCCAGCAGTCAAGGGACAGTCTACGAGCAGTACTTC. This encodes CASSQGTVYEQYF.

The chain combines TRBV2 with TRBJ1-2; no clear D. Per the germline V gene, CDR1 is SNHLY and CDR2 is FYNNEI. The CDR3 loop spans 14 amino acids. V lost 5 bases to trimming and J lost 3 bases, with 13 bases between them. The CDR3 reads CASSRNQQDYGYTF. The CDR3 DNA reads as TGTGCCAGCAGTAGGAACCAGCAGGACTATGGCTACACCTTC.

This chain joins TRBV7-2 and TRBJ1-2; 9 nucleotides line up with TRBD1. V lost 5 bases to trimming and J lost 9 bases; unmatched junction nucleotides: 22. The CDR3 consists of 18 residues. Germline V gene data show CDR1 as SGHTA and CDR2 as FQGNSA. This CDR3 reads CASSTYFGTGTIRGSYTF. DNA of the CDR3: TGTGCCAGCAGCACGTACTTCGGGACAGGGACGATCCGGGGGAGCTACACCTTC.

Here the CDR3 DNA reads TGTGCCAGCAGCCTTCCTCGGGGGGGAAATACGCAGTATTTT. Translated: CASSLPRGGNTQYF. The rearrangement uses TRBV7-2 and TRBJ2-3; 8 bases line up with TRBD2. Germline values: CDR1 SGHTA, CDR2 FQGNSA. This CDR3 spans 14 amino acids. V was pared by 5 bases and J by 7 bases, with 8 bases of the junction left unmatched.

This chain uses TRBV9 with TRBJ1-1; weak D call: TRBD1 (6 bases). Germline V gene data show CDR1 as SGDLS and CDR2 as YYNGEE. With 4 bases removed from V and 10 bases from J, the gap between germline ends came to 23 bases. The CDR3 has 15 residues. CDR3 DNA: TGTGCCAGCAGCCAACAAGGGGGTTCAGTTAACGCAGCTTTCTTT. Translation gives CASSQQGGSVNAAFF.

This clone was found a few times. The J gene is TRBJ1-4, the V gene TRBV19; D possibly corresponds to TRBD1 (6 bases). V dropped 3 bases and J dropped 0 bases, with 14 bases sitting between them. From germline, CDR1 is LNHDA and CDR2 SQIVND (reference sequence). The CDR3 has 17 residues. This CDR3 reads CASSIVGGAATNEKLFF. For the CDR3, the DNA is TGTGCCAGTAGTATTGTTGGGGGCGCCGCAACTAATGAAAAACTGTTTTTT.

This chain uses TRBV27 with TRBJ1-4; D call uncertain. The V end was cut by 3 bases, the J end by 5 bases, with 10 bases between. This CDR3 spans 14 amino acids. Germline lookup yields CDR1 MNHEY and CDR2 SMNVEV (reference sequence). CDR3 in amino acids: CASSFEPLNEKLFF. CDR3 DNA: TGTGCCAGCAGTTTTGAGCCCTTAAATGAAAAACTGTTTTTT.

This rearrangement joins TRBV7-9 to TRBJ1-2; D is unresolved. Trimming took 7 bases from V and 5 from J, leaving 14 bases between them. The CDR3 runs 13 residues. CDR1 is SEHNR and CDR2 is FQNEAQ in the germline V gene (reference sequence). This CDR3 reads CASTPRIGYGYTF. DNA for the CDR3: TGTGCCAGCACCCCGAGGATCGGGTATGGCTACACCTTC.

This clone has more than one count but fewer than ten. The chain joins TRBV7-2 to TRBJ1-2; weak D call: TRBD1 (5 bases). The CDR3 is 14 amino acids. Germline values: CDR1 SGHTA, CDR2 FQGNSA. Trimming removed 3 bases at V and 0 bases at J, with 8 bases between. The CDR3 protein is CASSFRDSNYGYTF. CDR3 nucleotide sequence: TGTGCCAGCAGCTTCAGGGATTCTAACTATGGCTACACCTTC.

The V call is TRBV7-2, the J call TRBJ2-1, with D maybe TRBD2 (5 bases). Trimming cost V 1 base and J 10 bases, with 11 bases left between them. CDR1 is SGHTA, CDR2 FQGNSA, per germline. The CDR3 totals 13 residues. DNA of the CDR3: TGTGCCAGCAGCTTAGAGCGGCTTAGGGAGCAGTTCTTC. It translates to CASSLERLREQFF.

The J gene is TRBJ2-7, the V gene TRBV19; TRBD2 aligns across 9 bases. Trimming removed 1 base from V and 4 bases from J; junction bases left unmatched: 5. The germline V gene has CDR1 LNHDA and CDR2 SQIVND (reference sequence). The CDR3 totals 15 residues. CDR3 nucleotide sequence: TGTGCCAGTAGTATAGGGGCTAGCGGGATATACGAGCAGTACTTC. This codes for CASSIGASGIYEQYF.

The chain carries TRBV29-1 and TRBJ1-1; D may be TRBD1 (5 bases). The CDR3 is 16 amino acids. V was clipped by 4 bases and J by 1 base, with 19 bases between them. Germline CDR1 is SQVTM and CDR2 is ANQGSEA. CDR3 DNA sequence: TGCAGCGTTGTTCGGATTAGGGGCACCACGAACACTGAAGCTTTCTTT. It yields the protein CSVVRIRGTTNTEAFF.

This chain links TRBV6-6 with TRBJ1-3; TRBD1 might be the D (6 bases). V dropped 0 bases and J dropped 4 bases, with 10 bases sitting between them. Germline V lookup: CDR1 MNHNY, CDR2 SVGAGI (reference sequence). This CDR3 contains 15 residues. In nucleotides, the CDR3 is TGTGCCAGCAGTTACTCACAGGGAGAAGGAAACACCATATATTTT. This sequence encodes CASSYSQGEGNTIYF.

The chain combines TRBV15 with TRBJ2-7, with 8 positions matching TRBD1. J gave up 4 bases and V 0 bases, and 14 bases lay outside the gene matches. Looked up from germline, CDR1 is LNHNV and CDR2 is YYDKDF (reference sequence). CDR3 length: 18 residues. The CDR3 here is CATSREMLFGQGHYEQYF. The CDR3 DNA is TGTGCCACCAGCAGAGAGATGTTGTTCGGACAGGGACATTACGAGCAGTACTTC.

The gene calls are TRBV21-1 and TRBJ2-6; no DNA check was done on the table's D call, TRBD1. TRBV21-1 is a known pseudogene. CDR3 size: 13 residues. The CDR3 is CASHNSGANVLTF. The CDR3 coding sequence is TGTGCCAGCCACAATTCTGGGGCCAACGTCCTGACTTTC.

This sequence joins TRBV5-1 and TRBJ2-3; D is undetermined. Germline CDR1 and CDR2: SGHRS and YFSETQ. Trimming cost V 1 base and J 0 bases, with 9 bases left between them. The CDR3 length is 15 residues. CDR3 sequence reads: CASSLISVSTDTQYF. The CDR3 bases are TGCGCCAGCAGCTTGATAAGCGTTAGCACAGATACGCAGTATTTT.

The V gene is TRBV5-1, the J gene TRBJ2-1; 11 bases are a match to TRBD2. This CDR3 region has 15 residues. V trimming: 3 bases; J trimming: 4 bases; junction bases outside the gene matches: 3. Germline V gene data show CDR1 as SGHRS and CDR2 as YFSETQ. The chain's CDR3 is CASSSIAGGYNEQFF. The CDR3 region has the DNA TGCGCCAGCAGCTCAATAGCGGGGGGGTACAATGAGCAGTTCTTC. Complete variable domain (other parts from reference TRBV5-1 and TRBJ2-1): KAGVTQTPRYLIKTRGQQVTLSCSPISGHRSVSWYQQTPGQGLQFLFEYFSETQRNKGNFPGRFSGRQFSNSRSEMNVSTLELGDSALYLCASSSIAGGYNEQFFGPGTRLTVL.

The rearrangement uses TRBV7-8 and TRBJ2-3; a weak D match, TRBD1 (6 bases). The CDR3 covers 12 residues. V lost 5 bases and J lost 8, with 11 bases in between. CDR1 SGHVS and CDR2 FQNEAQ come from the germline V gene. The DNA of the CDR3 is TGTGCCAGCAGCCTCCGAGGGGGTACGCAGTATTTT. Protein product: CASSLRGGTQYF.

The gene calls are TRBV4-3 and TRBJ2-1; 9 bases map to TRBD2. V was pared by 0 bases and J by 7 bases, with 10 bases of the junction left unmatched. Germline loops: CDR1 LGHNA, CDR2 YSLEER. The CDR3 totals 17 residues. The CDR3 reads CASSQDPSGVVVNEQFF. The CDR3 coding sequence is TGCGCCAGCAGCCAAGATCCTAGCGGGGTAGTGGTTAATGAGCAGTTCTTC.

This sequence joins TRBV7-2 and TRBJ2-1; perhaps TRBD1 as D (6 bases). The CDR3 consists of 15 residues. Germline V gene data show CDR1 as SGHTA and CDR2 as FQGNSA. V was trimmed by 5 bases and J by 1 base, leaving 12 bases between them. CDR3 sequence reads: CASSPARGSYNEQFF. The CDR3 DNA is TGTGCCAGCAGCCCCGCGAGGGGGTCCTACAATGAGCAGTTCTTC.

The chain recombines TRBV5-8 with TRBJ2-1; 7 bases are a match to TRBD1. The V and J ends lost 3 bases and 8 bases, in that order; junction bases with no gene match: 8. Germline V CDR1 and CDR2: SGHTS, YDEGEE. CDR3 size: 14 residues. DNA of the CDR3: TGTGCCAGCAGCTCGGGACAGACTATAGATGAGCAGTTCTTC. As protein: CASSSGQTIDEQFF.

The chain links TRBV4-1 to TRBJ2-1, with TRBD2 matching over 11 bases. V lost 5 bases, J lost 3 bases, and 6 bases stayed unmatched. This CDR3 contains 16 residues. The germline gives CDR1 MGHRA, CDR2 YSYEKL. In DNA, the CDR3 is TGCGCCAGCAGCACAAGCCTAGCGGGGGGCTACAATGAGCAGTTCTTC. It codes for CASSTSLAGGYNEQFF.

The chain combines TRBV28 with TRBJ1-5, with TRBD1 as a possible D gene (6 bases). V lost 3 bases to trimming and J lost 7 bases, with 19 bases between them. The V gene's germline CDR1 is MDHEN and CDR2 SYDVKM. The CDR3 sequence is 16 residues long. CDR3 sequence (DNA): TGTGCCAGCAGTTTCGGGGGGGCGCCTGGGCGGCAGCCCCAGCATTTT. Amino acids: CASSFGGAPGRQPQHF.

The rearrangement links TRBV28 to TRBJ1-5; D is unresolved. From germline, CDR1 is MDHEN and CDR2 SYDVKM. Trimming cost V 5 bases and J 7 bases, with 21 bases left between them. The CDR3 totals 16 residues. CDR3 residues: CASSPQKGIGSQPQHF. CDR3 bases: TGTGCCAGCAGTCCCCAGAAAGGTATAGGGAGCCAGCCCCAGCATTTT.

This clone was observed a single time. The rearrangement joins TRBV28 to TRBJ1-1, with 10 bases aligning to TRBD1. There are 16 residues in the CDR3. Trimming at V came to 6 bases and at J to 4 bases, leaving 11 bases not matched to a gene. Per germline, CDR1 MDHEN and CDR2 SYDVKM. CDR3: CASRQLTTGGFTEAFF. The CDR3 DNA reads as TGTGCCAGCAGGCAACTTACGACAGGGGGCTTCACTGAAGCTTTCTTT.

This clone was counted once. The J gene is TRBJ1-5, the V gene TRBV2, with D unresolved. V was clipped by 6 bases and J by 2 bases, with 14 bases between them. This CDR3 contains 15 residues. Germline loops: CDR1 SNHLY, CDR2 FYNNEI. The CDR3, as DNA: TGTGCCAGCAGACCCGGGAAGCTAGGCAATCAGCCCCAGCATTTT. Amino acids: CASRPGKLGNQPQHF.